The 6 T cell receptor beta chains given below trace back to one sample, sequenced in a study of T cell repertoires in cytomegalovirus infection. TCRdb reprocessed the reads via MiXCR and lists one record per CDR3 protein. Of about 830,000 distinct CDR3 sequences in the sample, approximately 32% were seen once. Their target antigens are unknown. The source was cultured CD8+ T cells from PBMCs, collected from culture after CMV antigen stimulation. Every receptor here comes from a human donor in good health (CMV status not recorded). Some clones in this sample may be carry-over from other donors' samples.

The chain uses TRBV7-9 and TRBJ2-3; TRBD1 might be the D (5 bases). Looked up from germline, CDR1 is SEHNR and CDR2 is FQNEAQ (reference sequence). The CDR3 totals 14 residues. Trimming took off 4 bases at V and 4 bases at J, with 12 bases between the two ends. The DNA of the CDR3 is TGTGCCAGCAGCTCCTCGTCAGGGTCAGATACGCAGTATTTT. This translates into CASSSSSGSDTQYF.

Ten or more counts support this clonotype. The genes are TRBV7-2 and TRBJ2-7; D not resolved. Trimming removed 1 base at V and 0 bases at J, with 7 bases between. CDR3 size: 14 residues. CDR1 and CDR2 (germline): SGHTA, FQGNSA. The CDR3 nucleotides read TGTGCCAGCAGCTTAGTGCAGAGCTCCTACGAGCAGTACTTC. Its translation: CASSLVQSSYEQYF.

This clonotype occurred a few times. V and J are TRBV19 and TRBJ1-2; D gene uncertain. Trimming stripped 5 bases from V and 4 bases from J, with 14 bases between. The CDR3 length is 14 residues. The germline V gene encodes CDR1 LNHDA and CDR2 SQIVND (reference sequence). The CDR3 sequence: CASSPTRYGYGYTF. The CDR3 DNA reads TGTGCCAGTAGTCCCACCCGGTACGGCTATGGCTACACCTTC.

In this sample, this clonotype turned up a few times. V gene TRBV10-1 combines with J gene TRBJ2-1; D gene uncertain. V was cut by 2 bases and J by 7 bases, with 6 bases left in between. CDR1 and CDR2 from the germline V gene are WNHNN and SYGVQD (reference sequence). The CDR3 length is 12 residues. CDR3 in DNA: TGCGCCAGCAGTGAGCGAGTGAATGAGCAGTTCTTC. As protein: CASSERVNEQFF.

V and J are TRBV6-2 or TRBV6-3 and TRBJ2-4; D call uncertain. V lost 6 bases and J 8 bases, leaving 8 bases between the germline ends. The CDR3 runs to 11 residues. The germline V gene has CDR1 MNHEY and CDR2 SVGEGT. The CDR3 sequence is CASSPSDIQYF. DNA of the CDR3: TGTGCCAGCAGCCCGTCGGACATTCAGTACTTC.

This clonotype came up once. At one end, the junction sequence differs from germline, possibly due to a read error. The J gene is TRBJ1-3, the V gene TRBV7-8; D call uncertain. The CDR3 consists of 12 residues. CDR1 and CDR2 (germline): SGHVS, FQNEAQ. CDR3: CVSSQSGNTIYF. CDR3 nucleotide sequence: TGTGTCAGCAGTCAGTCTGGAAACACCATATATTTT.